Below, one TCR beta chain is given with its context. What it binds is not known. This sample was taken from a study of multiple sclerosis patients with progressive multifocal leukoencephalopathy. Study conclusions and caveats: Whether JC virus or general immunocompromise explains the findings remained unclear. In most PML patients, TRB repertoires appeared less diverse by entropy.

Germline CDR1 and CDR2: SEHNR and FQNEAQ (reference sequence). This CDR3 region has 14 residues. With 5 bases clipped from V and 7 bases from J, the junction kept 8 bases outside the gene matches. The time point is: before natalizumab initiation. The T0 samples predate the first natalizumab infusion. The survey-level immunoSEQ assay was used. This table comes from immunoSEQ multiplex PCR, and its TCRdb copy is limited to in-frame clones, with some not included. The table records 25,000 to 35,000 clones, 85% to 95% of them present only once. The V call is TRBV7-9, the J call TRBJ2-1, with 7 bases identical to TRBD2. The sequenced sample consisted of PBMCs. The sequence derives from a man aged 30 to 39 with multiple sclerosis. The chain's CDR3 is CASSPRTRENEQFF. CDR3 DNA: TGTGCCAGCAGCCCCAGGACTAGAGAGAATGAGCAGTTCTTC.